The subject of this entry is one T cell receptor (beta chain). As yet, its antigen is unknown. The junction does not match germline at one end; this may be a read error. The data originate from a study of OX40 agonist ivuxolimab in advanced cancers. For the study at large: With a range of roughly 20 to 79, age averaged roughly 60 years, and nearly 85% were male. Whole-study results and caveats: It was not determined which antigens were specifically recognized by the peripheral T cells that had undergone clonal expansion.

The germline CDR1 and CDR2 sequences are SGHTA and FQGTGA. CDR3 length: 12 amino acids. Patients were ruled out by autoimmune disease history or systemic immunosuppression. The investigators sampled blood at baseline, at cycle 4 day 1, and at cycle 7 day 1. Clones were sequenced by immunoSEQ multiplex PCR, and TCRdb holds only the in-frame ones, with some missing. The table records 20,000 or so clones, roughly four fifths of them present only once. The source of this sequence is an adult with an advanced solid tumor such as melanoma, head and neck, liver or kidney cancer. The chain uses TRBV7-3 and TRBJ2-2, with a weak D call TRBD2 (5 bases). The sequencing used CD4+ or CD8+ T cells sorted from blood, collected in a trial of the OX40 agonist ivuxolimab. CDR3 nucleotides: TGTGCCAGCAGCTTGAAGCACCGGGGAGCTGTTTTT. Its protein is CASSLKHRGAVF.